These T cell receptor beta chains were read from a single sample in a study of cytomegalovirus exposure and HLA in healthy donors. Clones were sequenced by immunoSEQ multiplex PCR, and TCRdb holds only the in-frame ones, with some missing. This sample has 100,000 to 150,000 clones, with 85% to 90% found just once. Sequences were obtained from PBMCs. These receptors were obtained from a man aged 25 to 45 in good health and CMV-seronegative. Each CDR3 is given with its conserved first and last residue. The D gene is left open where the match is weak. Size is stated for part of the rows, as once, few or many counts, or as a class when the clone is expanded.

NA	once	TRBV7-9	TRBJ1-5	TGTGCCAGCAGCTCAACCCAGGGTGACAGCAATCAGCCCCAGCATTTT	CASSSTQGDSNQPQHF
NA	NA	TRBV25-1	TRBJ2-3	TGTGCCAGCAGCCGAGGGCAGCGCACAGATACGCAGTATTTT	CASSRGQRTDTQYF
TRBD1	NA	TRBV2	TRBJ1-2	TGTGCCAGCAGGGGGGACAGGGTGAATTCCTATGGCTACACCTTC	CASRGDRVNSYGYTF
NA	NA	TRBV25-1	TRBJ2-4	TGTGCCAGCAGTGATCGATTCGGGATTAGAAACATTCAGTACTTC	CASSDRFGIRNIQYF
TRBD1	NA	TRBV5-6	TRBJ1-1	TGTGCCAGCAACACAGGGGGCTACACTGAAGCTTTCTTT	CASNTGGYTEAFF
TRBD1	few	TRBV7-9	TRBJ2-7	TGTGCCAGCAGCCTGGGACAGGGGGAAAGGCATGAGCAGTACTTC	CASSLGQGERHEQYF
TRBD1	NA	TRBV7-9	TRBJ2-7	TGTGCCAGCAGCCCGGACAGGGCGTCCTACGAGCAGTACTTC	CASSPDRASYEQYF
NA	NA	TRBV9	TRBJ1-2	TGTGCCAGCAGCGCCGCGGGAGGCTATGGCTACACCTTC	CASSAAGGYGYTF
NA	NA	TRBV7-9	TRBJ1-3	TGTGCCAGCAGCCCTCCGGCTGGAAACACCATATATTTT	CASSPPAGNTIYF
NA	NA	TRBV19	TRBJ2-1	TGTGCCAGTAGTATATCAGGGCGATCCTACAATGAGCAGTTCTTC	CASSISGRSYNEQFF
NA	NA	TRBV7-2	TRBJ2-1	TGTGCCAGCAGCTTAGTGGGGGGGGCGTTTTCAAATGAGCAGTTCTTC	CASSLVGGAFSNEQFF
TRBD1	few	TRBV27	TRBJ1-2	TGTGCCAGCGGGAGACCGGGACAGGGGGGTGGCTACACCTTC	CASGRPGQGGGYTF
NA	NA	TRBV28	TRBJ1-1	TGTGCCAGCCTCACGGACACTGAAGCTTTCTTT	CASLTDTEAFF
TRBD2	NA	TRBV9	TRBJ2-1	TGTGCCAGCAGCTTCAGTAGCGGGGGGGCTAATGAGCAGTTCTTC	CASSFSSGGANEQFF
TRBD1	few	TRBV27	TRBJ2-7	TGTGCCAGCCGGGACAGGGCCCACGAGCAGTACTTC	CASRDRAHEQYF